The next 10 T cell receptor beta chains were all read from a single sample in a study of T-cell memory formation after mild COVID-19. Each CDR3 protein gets one entry after TCRdb re-called the 5' RACE reads with MiXCR. The sample contains around 99,000 distinct CDR3 sequences, approximately 15% of which appear only once. The sample taken for sequencing was PBMCs or a T cell subset sorted from them (not recorded which). Receptors originate from a man aged 18-30 years who had mild COVID-19 (a few samples of this study predate the infection). Cell type and time point are not known.

This clonotype came up many times. V is TRBV7-9 and J is TRBJ2-1; 11 nucleotides match TRBD2. The CDR3 runs 15 residues. The V segment lost 6 bases and the J segment 7 bases; nucleotides outside the gene matches: 8. The germline V gene has CDR1 SEHNR and CDR2 FQNEAQ (reference sequence). CDR3 loop: CASRYSGGALNEQFF. In DNA, the CDR3 is TGTGCCAGCAGGTATAGCGGGGGGGCGCTTAATGAGCAGTTCTTC.

The chain uses TRBV7-9 and TRBJ2-3, with D possibly being TRBD2 (6 bases). Germline loops: CDR1 SEHNR, CDR2 FQNEAQ (reference sequence). The CDR3 is 16 amino acids. Trimming took off 5 bases at V and 6 bases at J, with 21 bases between the two ends. The CDR3 here is CASSTRGRGAEDTQYF. CDR3 coding DNA: TGTGCCAGCAGCACCCGAGGGCGCGGGGCTGAGGATACGCAGTATTTT.

This clonotype was counted a few times. The rearrangement links TRBV11-2 to TRBJ2-1; possible D gene TRBD2, 6 bases. V dropped 1 base and J dropped 2 bases, with 6 bases sitting between them. This CDR3 spans 14 amino acids. Germline loops: CDR1 SGHAT, CDR2 FQNNGV. The CDR3 region is CASSLGTTYNEQFF. DNA for the CDR3: TGTGCCAGCAGCTTAGGGACTACCTACAATGAGCAGTTCTTC.

This clonotype was seen ten or more times. V and J are TRBV4-1 and TRBJ1-1; unclear D gene. The germline V and J ends were trimmed by 1 base and 5 bases, with 11 bases remaining between them. In germline, CDR1 is MGHRA, CDR2 YSYEKL. CDR3 length: 14 residues. This chain's CDR3 is CASSQVQDGTEAFF. In nucleotides, the CDR3 is TGCGCCAGCAGCCAAGTCCAGGATGGGACTGAAGCTTTCTTT.

The rearrangement uses TRBV20-1 and TRBJ1-2, with 7 bases lining up with TRBD1. V lost 3 bases to trimming and J lost 7 bases; unmatched junction nucleotides: 8. Germline values: CDR1 DFQATT, CDR2 SNEGSKA (reference sequence). This CDR3 has 13 residues. The CDR3 loop reads CSARADRSSGYTF. The CDR3 DNA follows: TGCAGTGCTAGGGCGGACAGGAGCAGTGGCTACACCTTC.

This clonotype was found many times. The chain links TRBV7-9 to TRBJ2-7, with TRBD1 matching over 9 bases. The V gene's germline CDR1 is SEHNR and CDR2 FQNEAQ (reference sequence). Trimming at V came to 2 bases and at J to 4 bases, leaving 12 bases not matched to a gene. This CDR3 has 17 residues. CDR3 in DNA: TGTGCCAGCAGCTTACCGCAGGGACGGGACAGGGATTACGAGCAGTACGTC. This gives the protein CASSLPQGRDRDYEQYV.

This sequence joins TRBV12-3 or TRBV12-4 and TRBJ2-1, with a weak D call TRBD2 (5 bases). This CDR3 has 14 residues. The ends were cut back, 7 bases at V and 5 bases at J, with 15 bases in the middle. CDR3 coding DNA: TGTGCCAGCACCCCGGGCGGGCTTAACAATGAGCAGTTCTTC. Its protein is CASTPGGLNNEQFF.

J is TRBJ2-2 and V is TRBV11-3; 8 positions match TRBD1. The CDR3 is made up of 16 amino acids. Per the germline V gene, CDR1 is SGHNT and CDR2 is YENEEA. Germline trimming cut 5 bases from V and 7 bases from J; bases unmatched to any gene: 12. In DNA form, the CDR3 reads TGTGCCAGCAGCGAGCATGGACCCACAGGGGGCGGGGAGCTGTTTTTT. Translation gives CASSEHGPTGGGELFF.

The table lists this clonotype with a few counts. The V call is TRBV11-1, the J call TRBJ1-2; D remains unclear. This CDR3 spans 13 amino acids. V gave up 3 bases and J gave up 4 bases, with 9 bases separating them. Germline CDR1 and CDR2: SGHAT and FQDESV (reference sequence). The CDR3 DNA follows: TGTGCCAGCAGCTTCCCATCAAGCTATGGCTACACCTTC. This sequence encodes CASSFPSSYGYTF.

The chain carries TRBV4-1 and TRBJ2-5; a weak D match, TRBD1 (6 bases). Germline V gene lookup returns CDR1 MGHRA and CDR2 YSYEKL. V lost 3 bases and J 4 bases, leaving 9 bases between the germline ends. The CDR3 contains 13 residues. CDR3: CASSQGAGETQYF. The CDR3 coding sequence is TGCGCCAGCAGCCAGGGGGCCGGAGAGACCCAGTACTTC.